The 16 T cell receptor beta chains in this list originate from one sample, sequenced in a study of blood T cell repertoires in COVID-19. Some clones are missing from TCRdb's copy, which holds only in-frame ones; the method was immunoSEQ multiplex PCR. The sample consists of about half a million clones, roughly nine tenths of them appearing once. Sequencing was carried out using peripheral blood. The source is a man between 18 and 35 years old with COVID-19, enrolled during active disease.

The rearrangement joins TRBV5-4 to TRBJ2-7, with a weak D call TRBD2 (6 bases). This CDR3 has 15 amino acids. CDR1 is SGHNT, CDR2 YYREEE, per germline (reference sequence). V lost 3 bases and J lost 3, with 16 bases in between. DNA for the CDR3: TGTGCCAGCAGCTCCTCTCTGGAGGGTGGCTACGAGCAGTACTTC. Protein sequence: CASSSSLEGGYEQYF.

The chain carries TRBV2 and TRBJ2-7; maybe TRBD1 (6 bases). This CDR3 region has 13 residues. V lost 7 bases and J lost 1, with 11 bases in between. Per germline, CDR1 SNHLY and CDR2 FYNNEI. The CDR3 loop is CASKVGHSYEQYF. CDR3 nucleotides: TGTGCCAGCAAGGTGGGACATTCCTACGAGCAGTACTTC. Combining the CDR3 with reference TRBV2 and TRBJ2-7 gives the whole variable domain EPEVTQTPSHQVTQMGQEVILRCVPISNHLYFYWYRQILGQKVEFLVSFYNNEISEKSEIFDDQFSVERPDGSNFTLKIRSTKLEDSAMYFCASKVGHSYEQYFGPGTRLTVT.

This chain joins TRBV27 and TRBJ2-7; D perhaps matches TRBD2 (6 bases). The ends were cut back, 8 bases at V and 3 bases at J, with 20 bases in the middle. This CDR3 has 15 residues. CDR1 and CDR2 from the germline V gene are MNHEY and SMNVEV (reference sequence). The chain's CDR3 is CASGDTGLLGYEQYF. The CDR3 DNA follows: TGTGCCAGCGGCGACACGGGACTCTTGGGCTACGAGCAGTACTTC.

The J gene is TRBJ2-7, the V gene TRBV6-2 or TRBV6-3, with 7 bases that match TRBD2. The trim removed 2 bases at V and 3 bases at J, leaving 4 bases unmatched. Germline V gives CDR1 MNHEY, CDR2 SVGEGT. The CDR3 has 14 residues. The CDR3: CASSYLGLDYEQYF. The DNA for the CDR3 is TGTGCCAGCAGTTACCTAGGACTAGACTACGAGCAGTACTTC.

V and J are TRBV7-9 and TRBJ1-1; perhaps TRBD1 as D (6 bases). CDR1 and CDR2 from the germline V gene are SEHNR and FQNEAQ (reference sequence). The ends were cut back, 5 bases at V and 7 bases at J, with 20 bases in the middle. The CDR3 is 15 amino acids. The chain's CDR3 is CASSKRTELNGEAFF. In DNA, the CDR3 is TGTGCCAGCAGCAAACGGACAGAATTAAATGGTGAAGCTTTCTTT.

The rearrangement links TRBV11-2 to TRBJ2-7, with 7 bases that match TRBD2. V lost 1 base, J lost 2 bases, and 8 bases stayed unmatched. Per germline, CDR1 SGHAT and CDR2 FQNNGV. The CDR3 spans 16 residues. The CDR3 sequence: CASSLGRGGGAYEQYF. CDR3 sequence (DNA): TGTGCCAGCAGCTTAGGTCGGGGCGGGGGAGCCTACGAGCAGTACTTC.

V and J are TRBV28 and TRBJ2-3; possible D gene TRBD1, 6 bases. This CDR3 comprises 15 residues. V was cut by 5 bases and J by 2 bases, with 14 bases left in between. CDR1 is MDHEN and CDR2 is SYDVKM in the germline V gene. In DNA, the CDR3 is TGTGCCAGCAGTCACCAACAGGGTACCACAGATACGCAGTATTTT. This sequence encodes CASSHQQGTTDTQYF. The variable domain in full, with the rest retrieved from reference TRBV28 and TRBJ2-3, is DVKVTQSSRYLVKRTGEKVFLECVQDMDHENMFWYRQDPGLGLRLIYFSYDVKMKEKGDIPEGYSVSREKKERFSLILESASTNQTSMYLCASSHQQGTTDTQYFGPGTRLTVL.

V usage is TRBV6-5 and J usage is TRBJ2-1; 8 bases align to TRBD2. V was clipped by 11 bases and J by 10 bases; unmatched bases: 16. The germline gives CDR1 MNHEY, CDR2 SVGAGI. This CDR3 has 14 residues. The CDR3 DNA follows: TGTGCCTCCAAGGAGGCGGGAGGTTCGGAAGAGCAGTTCTTC. Amino acids: CASKEAGGSEEQFF.

This chain links TRBV2 with TRBJ1-4, with D possibly being TRBD1 (6 bases). The CDR3 sequence is 14 residues long. Germline assignment: CDR1 SNHLY and CDR2 FYNNEI. The V end was cut by 5 bases, the J end by 8 bases, with 15 bases between. The CDR3: CASSSDRIAEKLFF. The CDR3 region has the DNA TGTGCCAGCAGTTCCGACAGGATCGCGGAAAAACTGTTTTTT.

A word on this clone: Other nucleotide sequences in the sample specify the same CDR3. The chain employs TRBV27 and TRBJ1-5, with D possibly matching TRBD1 (6 bases). Trimming removed 6 bases from V and 7 bases from J, with 13 bases in between. The V gene's germline CDR1 is MNHEY and CDR2 SMNVEV (reference sequence). The CDR3 runs to 13 residues. CDR3 sequence: CASSLGQGQPQHF. CDR3 nucleotides: TGTGCCAGCAGCCTGGGGCAGGGGCAGCCCCAGCATTTT.

This sequence joins TRBV4-1 and TRBJ1-5; tentatively, D is TRBD1 (6 bases). Germline V CDR1 and CDR2: MGHRA, YSYEKL. Between the trimmed V and J ends, which lost 5 bases and 6 bases, there was a span of 17 bases. The CDR3 length is 15 residues. CDR3 in amino acids: CASSSGTGSSQPQHF. The CDR3 DNA sequence: TGCGCCAGCAGCTCGGGTACAGGGAGTAGTCAGCCCCAGCATTTT.

V is TRBV9 and J is TRBJ2-7; 8 bases agree with TRBD1. In germline, CDR1 is SGDLS, CDR2 YYNGEE. V lost 2 bases, J lost 3 bases, and 4 bases stayed unmatched. The CDR3 totals 14 residues. CDR3 nucleotides: TGTGCCAGCAGCGTCGCCGGACAGGGCTACGAGCAGTACTTC. As protein: CASSVAGQGYEQYF.

V is TRBV11-3 and J is TRBJ2-3; tentatively, D is TRBD1 (6 bases). The germline CDR1 and CDR2 sequences are SGHNT and YENEEA. The CDR3 covers 14 residues. The germline V and J ends were trimmed by 6 bases and 4 bases, with 14 bases remaining between them. The CDR3: CASRERGCPDTQYF. The CDR3 bases are TGTGCCAGCAGAGAAAGGGGGTGTCCAGATACGCAGTATTTT.

The V and J genes are TRBV15 and TRBJ1-1; TRBD1 aligns across 7 bases. This CDR3 has 16 residues. The J segment lost 4 bases and the V segment lost 0 bases, leaving 8 bases of the junction unmatched. CDR1 and CDR2 from the germline V gene are LNHNV and YYDKDF (reference sequence). The CDR3 coding sequence is TGTGCCACCAGCAGAGATCGGGGGACAGTTGCCACTGAAGCTTTCTTT. It translates to CATSRDRGTVATEAFF.

The gene calls are TRBV5-5 and TRBJ2-7; 9 bases align to TRBD1. Germline V gene lookup returns CDR1 SGHKS and CDR2 YYEKEE (reference sequence). Unmatched junction bases numbered 11, after V lost 1 base and J lost 3 bases. This CDR3 is built from 17 residues. The CDR3 bases are TGTGCCAGCAGCTTGTCGGTACAGGGGGCATATCACTACGAGCAGTACTTC. Translating it yields CASSLSVQGAYHYEQYF.

The J gene is TRBJ2-1, the V gene TRBV11-3; possibly TRBD2 for D (5 bases). CDR3 size: 13 residues. Germline CDR1 reads SGHNT; CDR2 reads YENEEA. V was shortened by 5 bases and J by 5 bases, with 10 bases between the two germline ends. The CDR3 DNA is TGTGCCAGCAGCCAACAGCGGAACAATGAGCAGTTCTTC. Translating gives CASSQQRNNEQFF.